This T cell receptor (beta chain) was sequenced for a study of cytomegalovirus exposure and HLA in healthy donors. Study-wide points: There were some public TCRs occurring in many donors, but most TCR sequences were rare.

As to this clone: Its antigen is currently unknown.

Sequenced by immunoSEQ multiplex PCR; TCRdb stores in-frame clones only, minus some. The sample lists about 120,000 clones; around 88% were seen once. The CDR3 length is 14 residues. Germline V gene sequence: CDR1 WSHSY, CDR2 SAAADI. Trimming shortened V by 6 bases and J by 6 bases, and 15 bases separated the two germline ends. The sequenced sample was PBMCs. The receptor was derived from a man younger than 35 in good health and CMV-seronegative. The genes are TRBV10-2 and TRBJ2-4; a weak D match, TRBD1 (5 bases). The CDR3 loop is CASRDTPLGNIQYF. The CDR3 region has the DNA TGCGCCAGCAGGGACACTCCGCTTGGAAACATTCAGTACTTC.